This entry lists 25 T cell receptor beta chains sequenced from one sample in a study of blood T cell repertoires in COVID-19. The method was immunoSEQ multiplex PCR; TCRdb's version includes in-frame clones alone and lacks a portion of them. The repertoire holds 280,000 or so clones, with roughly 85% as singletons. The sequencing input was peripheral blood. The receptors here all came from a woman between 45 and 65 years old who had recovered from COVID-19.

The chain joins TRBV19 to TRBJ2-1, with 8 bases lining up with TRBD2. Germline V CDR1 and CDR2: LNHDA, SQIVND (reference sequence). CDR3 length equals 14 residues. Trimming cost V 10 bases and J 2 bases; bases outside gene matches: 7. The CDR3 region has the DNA TGTGCCATATCGAGCGGGGGACCCTACAATGAGCAGTTCTTC. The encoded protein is CAISSGGPYNEQFF.

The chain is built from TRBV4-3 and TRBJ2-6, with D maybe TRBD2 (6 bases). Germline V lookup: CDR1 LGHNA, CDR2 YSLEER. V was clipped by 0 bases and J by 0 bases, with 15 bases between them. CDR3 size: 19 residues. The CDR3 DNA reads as TGCGCCAGCAGCCAAGAACCCGGAGGGCCGGACTCTGGGGCCAACGTCCTGACTTTC. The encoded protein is CASSQEPGGPDSGANVLTF.

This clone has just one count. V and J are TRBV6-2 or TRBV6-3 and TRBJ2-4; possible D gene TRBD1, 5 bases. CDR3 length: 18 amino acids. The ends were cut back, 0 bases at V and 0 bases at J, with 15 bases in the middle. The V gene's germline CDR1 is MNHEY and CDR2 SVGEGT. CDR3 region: CASSYSIADTLAKNIQYF. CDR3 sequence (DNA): TGTGCCAGCAGTTACTCGATCGCGGACACCTTAGCCAAAAACATTCAGTACTTC.

CDR3 sequence (DNA): TGTGCCAGCGACAGAGTTCAAGAGACCCAGTACTTC. Translated, it gives CASDRVQETQYF. The chain combines TRBV2 with TRBJ2-5, with D perhaps TRBD1 (5 bases). This CDR3 is 12 amino acids long. V was shortened by 8 bases and J by 2 bases, with 9 bases between the two germline ends. CDR1 is SNHLY and CDR2 is FYNNEI in the germline V gene.

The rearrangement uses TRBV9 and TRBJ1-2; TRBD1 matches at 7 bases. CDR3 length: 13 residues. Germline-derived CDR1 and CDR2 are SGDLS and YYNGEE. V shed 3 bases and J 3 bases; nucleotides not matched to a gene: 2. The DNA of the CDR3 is TGTGCCAGCAGCGCCGGACAGGACTATGGCTACACCTTC. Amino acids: CASSAGQDYGYTF.

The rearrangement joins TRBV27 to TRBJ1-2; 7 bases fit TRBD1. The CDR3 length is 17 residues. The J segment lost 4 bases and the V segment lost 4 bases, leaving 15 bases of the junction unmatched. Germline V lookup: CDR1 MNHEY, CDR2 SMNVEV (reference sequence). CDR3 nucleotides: TGTGCCAGCAGTTCCGCCGGGACTGACAGGGTAGCCTATGGCTACACCTTC. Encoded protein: CASSSAGTDRVAYGYTF.

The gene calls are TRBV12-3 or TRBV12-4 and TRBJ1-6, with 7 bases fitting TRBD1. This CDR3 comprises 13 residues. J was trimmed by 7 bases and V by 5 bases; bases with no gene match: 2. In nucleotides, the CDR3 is TGTGCCAGCAGTCCAGGGGGGAATTCACCCCTCCACTTT. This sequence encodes CASSPGGNSPLHF.

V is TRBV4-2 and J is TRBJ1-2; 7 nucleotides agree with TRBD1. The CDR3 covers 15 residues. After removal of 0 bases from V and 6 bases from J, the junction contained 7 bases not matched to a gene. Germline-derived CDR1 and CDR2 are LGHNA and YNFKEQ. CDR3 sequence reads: CASSQDRQGVNGYTF. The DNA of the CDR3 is TGTGCCAGCAGCCAAGATCGGCAGGGGGTGAATGGCTACACCTTC.

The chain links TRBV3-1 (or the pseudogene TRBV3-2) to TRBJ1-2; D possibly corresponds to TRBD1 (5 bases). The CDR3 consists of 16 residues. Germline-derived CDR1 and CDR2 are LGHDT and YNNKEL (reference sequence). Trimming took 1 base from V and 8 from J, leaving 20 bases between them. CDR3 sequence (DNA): TGTGCCAGCAGCCAAGCAAGGGCAGGGCGAGGTCGAGGCTACACCTTC. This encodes CASSQARAGRGRGYTF.

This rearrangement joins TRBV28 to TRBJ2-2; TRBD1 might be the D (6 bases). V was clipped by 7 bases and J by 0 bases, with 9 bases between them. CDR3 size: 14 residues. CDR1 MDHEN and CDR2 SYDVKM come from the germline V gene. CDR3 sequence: CASKGHPNTGELFF. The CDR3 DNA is TGTGCCAGCAAGGGACACCCGAACACCGGGGAGCTGTTTTTT.

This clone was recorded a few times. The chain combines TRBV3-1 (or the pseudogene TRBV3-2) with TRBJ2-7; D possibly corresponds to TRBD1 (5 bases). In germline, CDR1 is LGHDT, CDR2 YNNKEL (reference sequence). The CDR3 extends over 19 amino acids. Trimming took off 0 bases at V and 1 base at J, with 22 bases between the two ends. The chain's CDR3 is CASSQEVNQGLIQSYEQYF. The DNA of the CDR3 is TGTGCCAGCAGCCAAGAGGTGAACCAGGGCCTAATCCAATCCTACGAGCAGTACTTC.

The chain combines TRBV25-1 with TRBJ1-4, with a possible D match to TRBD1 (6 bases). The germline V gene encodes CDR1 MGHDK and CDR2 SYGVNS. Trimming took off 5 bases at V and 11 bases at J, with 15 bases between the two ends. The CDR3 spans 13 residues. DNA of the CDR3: TGTGCCAGCAGTCCACTCAACCAGGGGAAACTGTTTTTT. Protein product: CASSPLNQGKLFF.

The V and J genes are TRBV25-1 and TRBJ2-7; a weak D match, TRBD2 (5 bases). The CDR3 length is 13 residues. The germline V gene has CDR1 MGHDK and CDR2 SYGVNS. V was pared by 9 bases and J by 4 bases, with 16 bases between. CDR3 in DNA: TGTGCCAGTAGGGAAGCGGCAGCTTACGAGCAGTACTTC. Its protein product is CASREAAAYEQYF.

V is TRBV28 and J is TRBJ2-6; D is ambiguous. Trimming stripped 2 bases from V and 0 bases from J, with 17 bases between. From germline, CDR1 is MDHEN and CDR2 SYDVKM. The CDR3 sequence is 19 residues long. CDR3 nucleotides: TGTGCCAGCAGTTTAGGAATGTTGTCGGGTTTCTCTGGGGCCAACGTCCTGACTTTC. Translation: CASSLGMLSGFSGANVLTF.

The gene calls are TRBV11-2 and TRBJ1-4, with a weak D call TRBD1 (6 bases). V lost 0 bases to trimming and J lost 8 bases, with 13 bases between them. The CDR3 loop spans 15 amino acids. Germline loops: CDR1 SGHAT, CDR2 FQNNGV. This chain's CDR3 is CASSLETGGTEKLFF. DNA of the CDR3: TGTGCCAGCAGCTTAGAAACGGGGGGCACGGAAAAACTGTTTTTT.

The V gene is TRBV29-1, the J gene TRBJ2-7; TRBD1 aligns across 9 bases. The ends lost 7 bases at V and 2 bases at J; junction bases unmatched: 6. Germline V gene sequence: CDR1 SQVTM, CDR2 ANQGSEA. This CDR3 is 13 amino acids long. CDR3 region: CSAGQGITYEQYF. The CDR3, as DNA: TGCAGCGCCGGACAGGGGATTACCTACGAGCAGTACTTC.

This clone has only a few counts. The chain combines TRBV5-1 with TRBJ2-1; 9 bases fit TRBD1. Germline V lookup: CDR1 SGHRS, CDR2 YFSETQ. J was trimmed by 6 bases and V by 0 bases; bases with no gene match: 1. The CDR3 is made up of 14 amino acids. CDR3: CASSLEQGANEQFF. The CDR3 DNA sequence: TGCGCCAGCAGCTTGGAACAGGGGGCCAATGAGCAGTTCTTC.

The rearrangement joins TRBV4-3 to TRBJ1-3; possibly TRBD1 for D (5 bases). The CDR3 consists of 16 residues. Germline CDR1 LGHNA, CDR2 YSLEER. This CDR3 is CAHYTGSGSSGNTIYF. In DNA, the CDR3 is TGCGCACACTACACAGGCTCTGGGTCCTCTGGAAACACCATATATTTT.

Here the CDR3 reads CASSTLGGNIQYF. In DNA, the CDR3 is TGTGCCAGCAGCACCCTGGGGGGGAACATTCAGTACTTC. The chain employs TRBV7-8 and TRBJ2-4, with 7 bases matching TRBD2. After removal of 5 bases from V and 7 bases from J, the junction contained 5 bases not matched to a gene. The CDR3 length is 13 residues. In germline, CDR1 is SGHVS, CDR2 FQNEAQ. Complete variable domain (other parts from reference TRBV7-8 and TRBJ2-4): GAGVSQSPRYKVAKRGQDVALRCDPISGHVSLFWYQQALGQGPEFLTYFQNEAQLDKSGLPSDRFFAERPEGSVSTLKIQRTQQEDSAVYLCASSTLGGNIQYFGAGTRLSVL.

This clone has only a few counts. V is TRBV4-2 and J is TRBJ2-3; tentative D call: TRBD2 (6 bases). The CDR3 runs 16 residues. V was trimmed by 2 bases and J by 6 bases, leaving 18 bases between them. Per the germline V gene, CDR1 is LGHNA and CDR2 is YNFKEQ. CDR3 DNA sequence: TGTGCCAGCAGCCAAAGTGGGAGGTCTGGAGGGGATACGCAGTATTTT. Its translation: CASSQSGRSGGDTQYF.

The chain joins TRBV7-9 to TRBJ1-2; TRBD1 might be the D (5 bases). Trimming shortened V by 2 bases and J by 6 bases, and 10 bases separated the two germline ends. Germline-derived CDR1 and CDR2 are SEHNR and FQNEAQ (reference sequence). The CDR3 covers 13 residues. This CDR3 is CASSLRTRDGYTF. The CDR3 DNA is TGTGCCAGCAGCTTAAGGACAAGAGATGGCTACACCTTC.

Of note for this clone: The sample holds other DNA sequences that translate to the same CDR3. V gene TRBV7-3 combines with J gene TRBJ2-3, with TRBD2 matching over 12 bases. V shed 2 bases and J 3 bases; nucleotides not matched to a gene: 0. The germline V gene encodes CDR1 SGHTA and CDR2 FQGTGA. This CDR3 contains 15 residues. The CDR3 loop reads CASSLLAGGTDTQYF. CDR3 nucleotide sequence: TGTGCCAGCAGCTTACTAGCGGGAGGGACAGATACGCAGTATTTT.

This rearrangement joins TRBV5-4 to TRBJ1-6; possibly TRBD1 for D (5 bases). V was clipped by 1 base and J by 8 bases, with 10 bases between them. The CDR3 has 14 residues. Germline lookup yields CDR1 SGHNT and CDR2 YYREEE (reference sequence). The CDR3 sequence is CASSLYQGDSPLHF. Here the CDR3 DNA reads TGTGCCAGCAGCTTGTACCAGGGTGATTCACCCCTCCACTTT.

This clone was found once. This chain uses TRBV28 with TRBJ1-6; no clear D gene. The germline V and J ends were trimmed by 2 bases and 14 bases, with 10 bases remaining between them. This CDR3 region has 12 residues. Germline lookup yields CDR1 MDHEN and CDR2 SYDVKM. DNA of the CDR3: TGTGCCAGCAGTTTAGGGAGACCGGCCCTCCACTTT. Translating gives CASSLGRPALHF.

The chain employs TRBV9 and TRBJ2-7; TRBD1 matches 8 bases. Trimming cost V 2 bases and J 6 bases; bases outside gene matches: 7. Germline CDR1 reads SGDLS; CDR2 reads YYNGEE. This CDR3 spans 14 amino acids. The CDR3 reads CASSVGTGFGEQYF. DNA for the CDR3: TGTGCCAGCAGCGTCGGGACAGGCTTCGGCGAGCAGTACTTC.